The rows below give T cell receptor beta chains drawn from one sample of a study of shared clonotypes between healthy human individuals. The table came from immunoSEQ multiplex PCR; TCRdb's copy has only in-frame clones and leaves some out. The data hold hundreds of thousands of clones, with 80% to 95% observed a single time. Specimen: naive CD8+ T cells sorted from blood. The receptors come from a man aged 25 to 40 in good health. Both conserved end residues are part of each CDR3. D genes are given only for firm matches. Clone size is given for some rows only: seen once, a few or many times, or a class if the clone is expanded.

clone size	D gene	J gene	V gene	CDR3 DNA	CDR3 protein
NA	NA	TRBJ2-7	TRBV10-2	TGCGCCAGCAGTGGCGTTGTGAACCGGGGGTCCTACGAGCAGTACTTC	CASSGVVNRGSYEQYF
NA	NA	TRBJ2-1	TRBV27	TGTGCCAGCAGTTTTTGGTCTCTACAGGTTACCTACAATGAGCAGTTCTTC	CASSFWSLQVTYNEQFF
NA	NA	TRBJ2-7	TRBV7-9	TGTGCCAGCAGCTTAAATTACGGGGTTGAGCAGTACTTC	CASSLNYGVEQYF
NA	NA	TRBJ1-1	TRBV10-1	TGCGCCAGCAGTGAGTCTGCAGGGGTGAACACTGAAGCTTTCTTT	CASSESAGVNTEAFF
NA	TRBD1	TRBJ1-4	TRBV5-6	TGTGCCAGCAGCCAGGGACAGCTTAATGAAAAACTGTTTTTT	CASSQGQLNEKLFF
NA	TRBD2	TRBJ2-7	TRBV28	TGTGCCAGCAGTTTACCTACTAGCGGGACCCAACCCTACTCCTACGAGCAGTACTTC	CASSLPTSGTQPYSYEQYF
NA	NA	TRBJ1-3	TRBV4-1	TGCGCCAGCAGCCAAGACACTCAGGACTCCTCTGGAAACACCATATATTTT	CASSQDTQDSSGNTIYF
once	NA	TRBJ2-7	TRBV11-2	TGTGCCAGCAGCCCCTCGGACAGCTACGAGCAGTACTTC	CASSPSDSYEQYF
NA	NA	TRBJ2-2	TRBV13	TGTGCCAGCAGCTTGGGACACCCCACCGGGGAGCTGTTTTTT	CASSLGHPTGELFF
NA	NA	TRBJ2-3	TRBV11-2	TGTGCCAGCAGCAATGTCGGGAGCGCCAGCACAGATACGCAGTATTTT	CASSNVGSASTDTQYF
once	NA	TRBJ2-5	TRBV6-5	TGTGCCAGCAGTTACGGGGCAGGCCAAGAGACCCAGTACTTC	CASSYGAGQETQYF
NA	TRBD1	TRBJ1-1	TRBV29-1	TGCAGCGTTCAGGGGGGAGGCCGCAGACAGAACACTGAAGCTTTCTTT	CSVQGGGRRQNTEAFF
NA	TRBD2	TRBJ2-3	TRBV29-1	TGCAGCGCCGTACTAGCGAACACAGATACGCAGTATTTT	CSAVLANTDTQYF
few	NA	TRBJ2-7	TRBV27	TGTGCCAGCGCGAGAGGCGGGGCCTCCTACGAGCAGTACTTC	CASARGGASYEQYF
NA	NA	TRBJ2-1	TRBV5-6	TGTGCCAGCAGCATGGGGATAGGGGGACGCGAGCAGTTCTTC	CASSMGIGGREQFF
NA	TRBD1	TRBJ2-7	TRBV4-3	TGCGCCAGCAGCCAAGATTGGGACAGCTCCTACGAGCAGTACTTC	CASSQDWDSSYEQYF